This TCR beta chain was retrieved from a study of control samples from healthy donors and cancer patients. TCRdb's table, derived via immunoSEQ multiplex PCR, lists solely in-frame clones and lacks some. Of roughly 90,000 clones listed, around 82% are singletons. Germline CDR1 reads KGHSH; CDR2 reads LQKENI. The CDR3 is made up of 15 amino acids. V trimming: 2 bases; J trimming: 6 bases; junction bases outside the gene matches: 7. Sequenced: blood. The V and J genes are TRBV18 and TRBJ1-5, with 7 bases identical to TRBD1. The receptor was derived from a woman aged 60-75 years in good health. The CDR3 is CASSPGSAGGQPQHF. The CDR3 DNA reads TGTGCCAGCTCACCAGGTTCGGCAGGGGGTCAGCCCCAGCATTTT.